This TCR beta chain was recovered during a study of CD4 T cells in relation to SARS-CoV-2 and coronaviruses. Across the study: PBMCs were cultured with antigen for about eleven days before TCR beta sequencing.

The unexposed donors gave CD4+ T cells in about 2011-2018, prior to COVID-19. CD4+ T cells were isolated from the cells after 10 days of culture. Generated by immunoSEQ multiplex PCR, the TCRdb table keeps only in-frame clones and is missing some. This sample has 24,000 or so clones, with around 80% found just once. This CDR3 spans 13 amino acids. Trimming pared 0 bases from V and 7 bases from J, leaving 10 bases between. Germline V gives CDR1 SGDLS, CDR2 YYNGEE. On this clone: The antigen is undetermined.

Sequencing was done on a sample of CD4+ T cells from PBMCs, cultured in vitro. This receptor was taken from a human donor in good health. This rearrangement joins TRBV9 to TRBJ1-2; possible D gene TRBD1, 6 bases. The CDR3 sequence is CASSVDRVGGYTF. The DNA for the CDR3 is TGTGCCAGCAGCGTAGACAGGGTCGGTGGCTACACCTTC.